These 27 T cell receptor beta chains share one sample of origin, sequenced in a study of T cell repertoires in cytomegalovirus infection. These receptors' targets are unknown. TCRdb analysed the reads with MiXCR anew, one entry per CDR3 protein. The table shows about 100,000 distinct CDR3 sequences, with less than 55% occurring only once. Sequenced material: CD8+ T cells from cultured PBMCs, taken from culture after CMV antigen stimulation. The receptors were sampled from a human donor in good health (CMV status not recorded). Some clones in this sample may be carry-over from other donors' samples.

The chain carries TRBV27 and TRBJ1-6, with a tentative D call TRBD1 (6 bases). Germline V gene data show CDR1 as MNHEY and CDR2 as SMNVEV (reference sequence). V lost 1 base and J 8 bases, leaving 12 bases between the germline ends. This CDR3 spans 15 amino acids. The CDR3: CASSLLGARDSPLHF. DNA for the CDR3: TGTGCCAGCAGTTTATTGGGGGCGCGGGATTCACCCCTCCACTTT.

This chain connects TRBV12-3 or TRBV12-4 to TRBJ2-1; 9 bases fit TRBD2. J lost 4 bases, V lost 1 base, and 8 bases had no gene match. This CDR3 contains 17 residues. CDR3 sequence reads: CASSLGFSGGSYNEQFF. CDR3 nucleotide sequence: TGTGCCAGCAGTTTAGGGTTTAGCGGGGGCAGTTACAATGAGCAGTTCTTC.

About this clonotype itself: An end of the junction does not agree with germline; a read error may underlie this. The chain links TRBV7-6 to TRBJ2-1; TRBD2 aligns across 12 bases. The CDR3 extends over 16 amino acids. In germline, CDR1 is SGHVS, CDR2 FNYEAQ. Written as DNA, the CDR3 is TGTGTCAGCAGCTTACAGACTAGCGGGGGAGGGGATGAGCAGTTCTTC. It specifies CVSSLQTSGGGDEQFF.

This clonotype has a count of ten or more. This rearrangement joins TRBV27 to TRBJ2-3, with D perhaps TRBD2 (5 bases). Germline V gene data show CDR1 as MNHEY and CDR2 as SMNVEV (reference sequence). The CDR3 is made up of 18 amino acids. Trimming took 4 bases from V and 0 from J, leaving 20 bases between them. The CDR3 region has the DNA TGTGCCAGCAGTTACCAGGTTCCGGGTGACTATAGCACAGATACGCAGTATTTT. It is translated as CASSYQVPGDYSTDTQYF.

This clonotype has a single count. Here the CDR3 DNA reads TGTGCCAGCAGTTTATCCCCGGACAGGGGCTGGACCGGGGAGCTGTTTTTT. This gives the protein CASSLSPDRGWTGELFF. This chain joins TRBV27 and TRBJ2-2; TRBD1 agrees at 9 bases. From germline, CDR1 is MNHEY and CDR2 SMNVEV (reference sequence). This CDR3 comprises 17 residues. With V trimmed by 0 bases and J by 5 bases, 7 bases remained unmatched.

In this sample, this clonotype turned up a few times. The CDR3 DNA follows: TGTGCCAGCAGCTTTAGCGGAACCGGGGAGCTGTTTTTT. Its translation: CASSFSGTGELFF. The chain uses TRBV11-3 and TRBJ2-2, with D possibly being TRBD2 (6 bases). Per the germline V gene, CDR1 is SGHNT and CDR2 is YENEEA. Trimming stripped 3 bases from V and 5 bases from J, with 7 bases between. The CDR3 runs to 13 residues.

The rearrangement links TRBV19 to TRBJ1-2, with unresolved D. Deletions cut 6 bases from V and 3 bases from J, with 20 bases between. The CDR3 is 16 amino acids. CDR1 LNHDA and CDR2 SQIVND come from the germline V gene (reference sequence). CDR3 DNA: TGTGCCAGTAGCCCCCTCCAAGAGGGAAACTACTATGGCTACACCTTC. Its protein product is CASSPLQEGNYYGYTF.

A note on this clonotype: A much larger clone sits a single nucleotide away, making a read error possible. The V and J genes are TRBV7-4 and TRBJ1-1; no reliable D call. CDR3 size: 12 residues. Germline V gene data show CDR1 as SGHVT and CDR2 as SQSDAQ. Trimming stripped 4 bases from V and 5 bases from J, with 8 bases between. The DNA for the CDR3 is TGTGCCAGCAGCTCACAAGGGACTGAAGCTTTCTTT. This translates into CASSSQGTEAFF.

This chain connects TRBV6-2 or TRBV6-3 to TRBJ2-3; D is possibly TRBD1 (6 bases). The CDR3 is 16 amino acids. The germline V gene has CDR1 MNHEY and CDR2 SVGEGT. The germline V and J ends were trimmed by 0 bases and 5 bases, with 15 bases remaining between them. The CDR3 region is CASSYSPGTPRDTQYF. Here the CDR3 DNA reads TGTGCCAGCAGTTACTCCCCCGGGACACCACGAGATACGCAGTATTTT.

This clonotype has a handful of counts. This chain connects TRBV7-6 to TRBJ1-6; D unresolved. The CDR3 length is 18 residues. The germline CDR1 and CDR2 sequences are SGHVS and FNYEAQ. V lost 5 bases and J lost 0, with 17 bases in between. The CDR3, as DNA: TGTGCCAGCAGCCCCGAGGGAGCACCAAGCTCCTATAATTCACCCCTCCACTTT. This sequence encodes CASSPEGAPSSYNSPLHF.

This clonotype occurred a few times. The rearrangement joins TRBV7-6 to TRBJ1-1; tentatively, D is TRBD1 (5 bases). V shed 5 bases and J shed 0 bases, with 13 bases lying between them. This CDR3 spans 15 amino acids. Germline assignment: CDR1 SGHVS and CDR2 FNYEAQ. Here the CDR3 DNA reads TGTGCCAGCAGCGAGGGAGGAGGGGTGAACACTGAAGCTTTCTTT. Translating it yields CASSEGGGVNTEAFF.

The V and J genes are TRBV12-3 or TRBV12-4 and TRBJ1-3, with D tentatively TRBD1 (5 bases). This CDR3 is built from 14 residues. Trimming left V 3 bases short and J 1 base short, with 7 bases between. CDR3 in amino acids: CASSLWGSGNTIYF. DNA for the CDR3: TGTGCCAGCAGTTTGTGGGGGTCTGGAAACACCATATATTTT.

This clonotype has just a few counts. V gene TRBV6-5 combines with J gene TRBJ2-5; tentative D call: TRBD2 (5 bases). Trimming stripped 6 bases from V and 5 bases from J, with 19 bases between. The CDR3 contains 15 residues. The germline V gene encodes CDR1 MNHEY and CDR2 SVGAGI. The CDR3 DNA reads as TGTGCCAGCAGACAAGGACTTACTCTCGGGGAGACCCAGTACTTC. Its protein is CASRQGLTLGETQYF.

This clonotype has at least ten counts. The chain couples TRBV7-2 to TRBJ2-7; 10 bases line up with TRBD1. The CDR3 spans 20 residues. J was trimmed by 3 bases and V by 1 base; bases with no gene match: 18. From germline, CDR1 is SGHTA and CDR2 FQGNSA. The CDR3, as DNA: TGTGCCAGCAGCTTAGGGGGGGCCGTCCCGGGACAGGGGCTGGGCTACGAGCAGTACTTC. Translation: CASSLGGAVPGQGLGYEQYF.

The chain is built from TRBV2 and TRBJ2-3; 14 nucleotides line up with TRBD2. Germline V gene lookup returns CDR1 SNHLY and CDR2 FYNNEI. Unmatched junction bases numbered 7, after V lost 7 bases and J lost 7 bases. The CDR3 is 15 residues long. The CDR3 here is CASTQTSGGANTQYF. CDR3 sequence (DNA): TGTGCCAGCACCCAGACTAGCGGGGGGGCGAATACGCAGTATTTT.

The chain combines TRBV7-3 with TRBJ1-1; D remains ambiguous. The germline V and J ends were trimmed by 2 bases and 1 base, with 11 bases remaining between them. From germline, CDR1 is SGHTA and CDR2 FQGTGA. The CDR3 sequence is 15 residues long. The CDR3 protein is CASSLDPQKNTEAFF. The CDR3 coding sequence is TGTGCCAGCAGCTTAGATCCCCAGAAGAACACTGAAGCTTTCTTT. The complete variable domain, with remaining parts taken from reference TRBV7-3 and TRBJ1-1, reads GAGVSQTPSNKVTEKGKYVELRCDPISGHTALYWYRQSLGQGPEFLIYFQGTGAADDSGLPNDRFFAVRPEGSVSTLKIQRTERGDSAVYLCASSLDPQKNTEAFFGQGTRLTVV.

This clonotype was detected only a few times. The chain employs TRBV7-8 and TRBJ1-5; D might be TRBD1 (5 bases). CDR1 and CDR2 (germline): SGHVS, FQNEAQ. The V gene lost 1 base and the J gene lost 0 bases, with 10 bases spanning the gap. The CDR3 covers 16 residues. As DNA, the CDR3 is TGTGCCAGCAGCTTAGGAGGGGCCCCTAGCAATCAGCCCCAGCATTTT. This encodes CASSLGGAPSNQPQHF. Based on the CDR3 plus reference TRBV7-8 and TRBJ1-5, the full variable domain is GAGVSQSPRYKVAKRGQDVALRCDPISGHVSLFWYQQALGQGPEFLTYFQNEAQLDKSGLPSDRFFAERPEGSVSTLKIQRTQQEDSAVYLCASSLGGAPSNQPQHFGDGTRLSIL.

In this sample, this clonotype turned up a few times. The chain combines TRBV12-3 or TRBV12-4 with TRBJ2-5; 8 positions agree with TRBD2. The CDR3 contains 16 residues. V dropped 4 bases and J dropped 4; count of bases not matched to a gene: 11. DNA for the CDR3: TGTGCCAGCAGTTCCCCTATCTCGGGGGGGAGAGAGACCCAGTACTTC. It translates to CASSSPISGGRETQYF.

This clonotype has at least ten counts. This chain joins TRBV12-3 or TRBV12-4 and TRBJ1-2; D not resolved. Trimming shortened V by 1 base and J by 3 bases, and 6 bases separated the two germline ends. The CDR3 contains 13 residues. The CDR3 region has the DNA TGTGCCAGCAGTTTAGAGGGTCACTATGGCTACACCTTC. This codes for CASSLEGHYGYTF.

This clonotype was detected only a few times. The rearrangement joins TRBV19 to TRBJ1-5; D may be TRBD1 (6 bases). V shed 5 bases and J shed 6 bases, with 14 bases lying between them. This CDR3 spans 14 amino acids. Germline CDR1 reads LNHDA; CDR2 reads SQIVND (reference sequence). Here the CDR3 reads CASSSQGLGQPQHF. In DNA form, the CDR3 reads TGTGCCAGTAGTTCCCAGGGGTTAGGTCAGCCCCAGCATTTT.

J is TRBJ2-2 and V is TRBV27, with D maybe TRBD1 (6 bases). V lost 7 bases, J lost 7 bases, and 16 bases lay in between. This CDR3 spans 14 amino acids. In germline, CDR1 is MNHEY, CDR2 SMNVEV (reference sequence). The CDR3 loop is CASTRTVGIGELFF. DNA for the CDR3: TGTGCCAGCACACGGACAGTTGGTATCGGGGAGCTGTTTTTT.

This clonotype showed up just a few times. The chain carries TRBV25-1 and TRBJ1-6, with 8 bases identical to TRBD1. CDR3 size: 16 residues. CDR1 is MGHDK, CDR2 SYGVNS, per germline. The V segment lost 1 base and the J segment 8 bases; nucleotides outside the gene matches: 7. The CDR3: CASSEWGRGLDSPLHF. CDR3 bases: TGTGCCAGCAGTGAATGGGGCAGGGGGCTTGATTCACCCCTCCACTTT.

This clonotype was seen many times. The chain joins TRBV7-6 to TRBJ1-1; 10 nucleotides match TRBD1. With V trimmed by 4 bases and J by 0 bases, 11 bases remained unmatched. This CDR3 contains 18 residues. Looked up from germline, CDR1 is SGHVS and CDR2 is FNYEAQ. The CDR3 here is CASSSDRGEGTMNTEAFF. In DNA, the CDR3 is TGTGCCAGCAGCTCGGACAGGGGGGAAGGGACTATGAACACTGAAGCTTTCTTT.

J is TRBJ2-1 and V is TRBV5-1, with D hard to call. Germline V CDR1 and CDR2: SGHRS, YFSETQ. Trimming pared 6 bases from V and 6 bases from J, leaving 13 bases between. The CDR3 loop spans 13 amino acids. This CDR3 is CASKPENGNEQFF. The CDR3 nucleotides read TGCGCCAGCAAGCCCGAAAACGGCAATGAGCAGTTCTTC.

This clonotype has just a few counts. V is TRBV12-3 or TRBV12-4 and J is TRBJ2-2; D possibly uses TRBD1 or TRBD2 (6 bases each). This CDR3 spans 17 amino acids. V lost 6 bases and J lost 4, with 21 bases in between. The CDR3 protein is CASSPLIWGAGTGELFF. The CDR3 bases are TGTGCCAGCAGCCCCCTGATCTGGGGGGCGGGCACCGGGGAGCTGTTTTTT.

Many counts were recorded for this clonotype. CDR3 bases: TGTGCCAGCAGTCACCCTAGCGGGGGCCTGGGAGATACGCAGTATTTT. Translation gives CASSHPSGGLGDTQYF. This chain uses TRBV7-6 with TRBJ2-3, with 10 bases fitting TRBD2. The CDR3 is 16 amino acids. Germline loops: CDR1 SGHVS, CDR2 FNYEAQ. The J segment lost 5 bases and the V segment lost 6 bases, leaving 11 bases of the junction unmatched. Full variable domain (outside the CDR3, taken from reference TRBV7-6 and TRBJ2-3): GAGVSQSPRYKVTKRGQDVALRCDPISGHVSLYWYRQALGQGPEFLTYFNYEAQQDKSGLPNDRFSAERPEGSISTLTIQRTEQRDSAMYRCASSHPSGGLGDTQYFGPGTRLTVL.

The chain recombines TRBV14 with TRBJ2-2, with D hard to call. The V gene's germline CDR1 is SGHDN and CDR2 FVKESK. Trimming pared 4 bases from V and 1 base from J, leaving 10 bases between. The CDR3 is 15 residues long. CDR3 residues: CASSLGVLNTGELFF. The CDR3 DNA sequence: TGTGCCAGCAGCCTAGGAGTCTTGAACACCGGGGAGCTGTTTTTT. The complete variable domain, with remaining parts taken from reference TRBV14 and TRBJ2-2, reads EAGVTQFPSHSVIEKGQTVTLRCDPISGHDNLYWYRRVMGKEIKFLLHFVKESKQDESGMPNNRFLAERTGGTYSTLKVQPAELEDSGVYFCASSLGVLNTGELFFGEGSRLTVL.